This TCR beta chain was captured in a study of CD8 T cells in Susac syndrome (dated by TCRdb to the late 2010s). About the study as a whole: Repertoire sequencing was used to test whether CD8+ T cell activation and differentiation in Susac syndrome was antigen driven. CD8+ T cell repertoire clonality was compared between about a dozen healthy donors, roughly 14 Susac syndrome patients and some 15 multiple sclerosis patients.

High-throughput TCR beta sequencing profiled peripheral blood CD8+ and CD4+ T cells from healthy donors, Susac syndrome patients and multiple sclerosis patients. Multiple sclerosis controls were treatment-naive patients with stable or active relapsing-remitting disease fulfilling revised McDonald criteria. Bulk CD8+ and CD4+ T cells were purified magnetically by negative isolation, whereas CD8+ TEMRA cells were enriched by FACS. Blood was collected in EDTA tubes and processed within 24 hours, with PBMCs isolated through density gradient centrifugation. PBMCs intended for TCR sequencing were frozen in liquid nitrogen and were later thawed in a 37 degrees C water bath. The sorted or isolated CD4+, CD8+ and CD8+ TEMRA cells reached a purity of at least 90%. On this clonotype: Its antigen is not yet known. Base qualities were left out, and no much larger clone turns up one base away.

RNA was extracted using the RNeasy kit, and about 0.5 to 1 microgram was reverse transcribed with random hexamers. TCR beta CDR3 regions were amplified with the immunoSEQ multiplex PCR assay covering 54 Vbeta and 13 Jbeta segments. PCR amplification bias was corrected using a synthetic template baseline for primer optimization and computational correction. Under the source paper's analysis protocol: Only productive sequences were kept, with reads annotated to V, D and J genes according to IMGT and analyzed in immunoSEQ Analyzer. To calculate clonality, Shannon entropy was normalized by log2 of the number of productive unique sequences and then subtracted from one. Public and private clones were assessed among the 100 most prevalent clones of each patient and control. Clones were defined as Susac-specific if absent from the healthy and MS cohorts, from 1052 published viral clones and from other ImmuneACCESS disease sequences. TCRdb took the public reads, trimmed them with fastp at Q25, ran MiXCR for clone calling and kept in-frame beta chains. Records with the same CDR3 protein are collapsed into one entry carrying the most frequent genes and DNA. The V and J calls shown here were made by TCRdb, not taken from the authors' results. In this sample the table shows about 290,000 distinct CDR3 sequences, 89% of which occur a single time. The ten largest clones take up approximately 0.18% of the sample.

Study-wide conclusions, independent of this receptor: The TCR sequencing and HLA analysis was acknowledged to have included a relatively small number of individuals.

The source of this sequence is a human donor with multiple sclerosis. Sequencing was carried out using CD8+ T cells from PBMCs.

The CDR3 region reads CASSPEQGDSSYEQYF. DNA sequence: TGTGCCAGCAGCCCAGAACAGGGGGATAGCTCCTACGAGCAGTACTTC. The V and J segments used are TRBV6-1 and TRBJ2-7, and TRBD1 matches 8 of the central bases. As encoded in the germline V gene, CDR1 is MNHNS while CDR2 is SASEGT. The cysteine opens and the phenylalanine closes a CDR3 of 16 amino acids. Only the CDR3 region is kept as DNA, spanning 48 bases read in frame from base 1. Ends trimmed: V by 6 bases, J by 0 bases; bases unmatched to a gene: 10.